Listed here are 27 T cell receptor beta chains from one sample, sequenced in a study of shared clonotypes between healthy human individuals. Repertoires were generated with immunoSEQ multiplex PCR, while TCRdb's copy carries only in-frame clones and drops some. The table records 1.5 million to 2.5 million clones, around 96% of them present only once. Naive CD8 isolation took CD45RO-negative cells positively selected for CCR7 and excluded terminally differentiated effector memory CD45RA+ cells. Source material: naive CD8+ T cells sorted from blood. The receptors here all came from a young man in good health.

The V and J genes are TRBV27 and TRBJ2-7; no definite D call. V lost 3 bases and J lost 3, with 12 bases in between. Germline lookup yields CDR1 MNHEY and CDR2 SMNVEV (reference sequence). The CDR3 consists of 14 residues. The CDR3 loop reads CASSLYGSVYEQYF. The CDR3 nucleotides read TGTGCCAGCAGTTTGTATGGCTCTGTCTACGAGCAGTACTTC.

The CDR3 nucleotides are TGTGCCAGCAGCCCTTGGGAAGGGGCAAGTGACACTGAAGCTTTCTTT. It encodes CASSPWEGASDTEAFF. The chain couples TRBV7-9 to TRBJ1-1, with D tentatively TRBD1 (5 bases). Trimming pared 5 bases from V and 3 bases from J, leaving 19 bases between. Germline V CDR1 and CDR2: SEHNR, FQNEAQ (reference sequence). This CDR3 is built from 16 residues.

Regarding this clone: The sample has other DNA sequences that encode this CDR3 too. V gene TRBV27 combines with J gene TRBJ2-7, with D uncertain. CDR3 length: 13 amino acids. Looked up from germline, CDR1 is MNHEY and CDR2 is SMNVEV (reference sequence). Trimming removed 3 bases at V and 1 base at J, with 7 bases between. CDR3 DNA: TGTGCCAGCAGTTTGACCGGGTCCTACGAGCAGTACTTC. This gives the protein CASSLTGSYEQYF.

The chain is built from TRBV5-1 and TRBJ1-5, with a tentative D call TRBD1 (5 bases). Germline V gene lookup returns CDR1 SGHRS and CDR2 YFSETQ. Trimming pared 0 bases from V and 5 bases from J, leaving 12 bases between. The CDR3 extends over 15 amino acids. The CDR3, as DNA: TGCGCCAGCAGCTTGGGGCAGGACACCGATCAGCCCCAGCATTTT. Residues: CASSLGQDTDQPQHF.

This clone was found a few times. The CDR3 sequence: CASSLGGADTQYF. The DNA of the CDR3 is TGTGCCAGCAGCTTAGGGGGGGCAGATACGCAGTATTTT. J is TRBJ2-3 and V is TRBV13; either TRBD1 or TRBD2 may supply D (5 bases each). The CDR3 has 13 residues. In germline, CDR1 is PRHDT, CDR2 FYEKMQ (reference sequence). V gave up 0 bases and J gave up 4 bases, with 5 bases separating them. Looking up the rest from reference TRBV13 and TRBJ2-3 gives the full variable domain: AAGVIQSPRHLIKEKRETATLKCYPIPRHDTVYWYQQGPGQDPQFLISFYEKMQSDKGSIPDRFSAQQFSDYHSELNMSSLELGDSALYFCASSLGGADTQYFGPGTRLTVL.

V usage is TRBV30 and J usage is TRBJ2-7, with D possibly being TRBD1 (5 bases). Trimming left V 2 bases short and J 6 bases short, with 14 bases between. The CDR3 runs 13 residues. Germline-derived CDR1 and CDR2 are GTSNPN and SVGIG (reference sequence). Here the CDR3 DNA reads TGTGCCTGGAGTACAGTCGGTACAGGCGAGCAGTACTTC. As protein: CAWSTVGTGEQYF.

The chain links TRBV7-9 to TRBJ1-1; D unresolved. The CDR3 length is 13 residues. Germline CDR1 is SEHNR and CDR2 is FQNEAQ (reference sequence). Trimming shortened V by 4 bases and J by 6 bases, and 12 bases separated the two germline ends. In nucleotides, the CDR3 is TGTGCCAGCAGCTCCGCCGAGGGTGCTGAAGCTTTCTTT. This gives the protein CASSSAEGAEAFF.

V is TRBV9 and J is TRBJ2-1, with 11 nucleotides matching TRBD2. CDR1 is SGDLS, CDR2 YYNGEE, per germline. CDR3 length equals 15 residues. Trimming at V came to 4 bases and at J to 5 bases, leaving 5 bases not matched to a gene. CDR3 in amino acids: CASSTSGSFNNEQFF. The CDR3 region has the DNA TGTGCCAGCAGCACTAGCGGGAGCTTTAACAATGAGCAGTTCTTC.

The CDR3 protein is CASSPGLAGGLSYEQYF. CDR3 nucleotides: TGCGCCAGCAGCCCGGGACTAGCGGGAGGTCTATCCTACGAGCAGTACTTC. The chain is built from TRBV5-1 and TRBJ2-7; 15 bases are a match to TRBD2. V lost 4 bases, J lost 1 base, and 6 bases stayed unmatched. The CDR3 is made up of 17 amino acids. Germline V lookup: CDR1 SGHRS, CDR2 YFSETQ.

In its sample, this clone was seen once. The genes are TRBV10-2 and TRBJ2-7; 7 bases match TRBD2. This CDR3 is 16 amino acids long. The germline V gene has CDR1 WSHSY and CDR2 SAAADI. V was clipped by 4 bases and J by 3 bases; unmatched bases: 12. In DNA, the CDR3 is TGCGCCAGCAGTGGGATTCGACGCGGGGGATTCTACGAGCAGTACTTC. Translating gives CASSGIRRGGFYEQYF.

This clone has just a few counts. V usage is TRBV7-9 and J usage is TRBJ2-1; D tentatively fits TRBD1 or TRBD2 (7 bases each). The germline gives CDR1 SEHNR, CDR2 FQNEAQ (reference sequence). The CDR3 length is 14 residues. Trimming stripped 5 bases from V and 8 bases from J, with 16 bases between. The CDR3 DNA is TGTGCCAGCAGCCCCCCGACAGGGAGGGATGAGCAGTTCTTC. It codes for CASSPPTGRDEQFF.

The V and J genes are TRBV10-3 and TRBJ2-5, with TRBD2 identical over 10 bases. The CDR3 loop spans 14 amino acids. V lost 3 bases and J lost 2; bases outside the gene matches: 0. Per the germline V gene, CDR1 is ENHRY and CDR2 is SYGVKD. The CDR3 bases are TGTGCCATCAGTGAAGCGGGGGGGCAAGAGACCCAGTACTTC. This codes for CAISEAGGQETQYF.

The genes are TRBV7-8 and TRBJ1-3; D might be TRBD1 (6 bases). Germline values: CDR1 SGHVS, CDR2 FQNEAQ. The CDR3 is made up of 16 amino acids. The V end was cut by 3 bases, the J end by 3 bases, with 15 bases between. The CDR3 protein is CASSFWGAESGNTIYF. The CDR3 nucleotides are TGTGCCAGCAGCTTTTGGGGGGCCGAGAGTGGAAACACCATATATTTT.

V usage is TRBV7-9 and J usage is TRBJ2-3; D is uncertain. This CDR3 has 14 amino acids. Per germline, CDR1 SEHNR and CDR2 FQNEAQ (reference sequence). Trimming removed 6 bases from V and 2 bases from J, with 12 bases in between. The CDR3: CASREQFDTDTQYF. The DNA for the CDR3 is TGTGCCAGCAGGGAGCAATTTGACACAGATACGCAGTATTTT.

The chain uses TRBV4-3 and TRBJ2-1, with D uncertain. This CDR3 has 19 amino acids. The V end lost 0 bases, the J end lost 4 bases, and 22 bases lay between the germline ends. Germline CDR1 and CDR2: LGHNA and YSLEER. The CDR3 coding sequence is TGCGCCAGCAGCCAAGATCCCTCTCCAAGCGCCGCAATGTACAATGAGCAGTTCTTC. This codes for CASSQDPSPSAAMYNEQFF.

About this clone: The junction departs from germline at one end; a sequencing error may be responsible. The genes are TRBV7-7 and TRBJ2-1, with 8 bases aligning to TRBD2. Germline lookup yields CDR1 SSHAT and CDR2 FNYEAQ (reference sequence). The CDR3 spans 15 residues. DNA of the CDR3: TGTGCTAGCAGCCTCACGTCCGGGGGGGGCGATGAGCAGTTCTTC. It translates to CASSLTSGGGDEQFF.

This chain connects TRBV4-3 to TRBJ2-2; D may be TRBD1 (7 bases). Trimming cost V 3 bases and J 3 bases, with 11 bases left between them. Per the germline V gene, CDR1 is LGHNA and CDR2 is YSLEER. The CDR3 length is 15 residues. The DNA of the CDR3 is TGCGCCAGCAGCCAGGAGGGGGCGGACACCGGGGAGCTGTTTTTT. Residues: CASSQEGADTGELFF.

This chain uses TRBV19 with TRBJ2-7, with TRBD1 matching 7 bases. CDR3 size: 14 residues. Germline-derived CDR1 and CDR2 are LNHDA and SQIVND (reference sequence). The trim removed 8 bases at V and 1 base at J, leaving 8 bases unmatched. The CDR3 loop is CASAYRGSSYEQYF. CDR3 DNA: TGTGCCAGTGCATACAGGGGTTCTTCCTACGAGCAGTACTTC.

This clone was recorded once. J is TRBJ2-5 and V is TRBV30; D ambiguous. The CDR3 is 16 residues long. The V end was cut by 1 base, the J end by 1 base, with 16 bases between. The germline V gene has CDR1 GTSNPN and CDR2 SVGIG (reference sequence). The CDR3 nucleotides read TGTGCCTGGAGTGGAAGGGTCAGGCATATCCAAGAGACCCAGTACTTC. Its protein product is CAWSGRVRHIQETQYF.

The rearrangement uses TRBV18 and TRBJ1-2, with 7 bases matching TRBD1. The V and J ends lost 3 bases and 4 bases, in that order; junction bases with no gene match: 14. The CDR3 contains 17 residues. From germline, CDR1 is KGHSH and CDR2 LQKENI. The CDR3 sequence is CASSPGTEGFPGYGYTF. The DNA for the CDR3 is TGTGCCAGCTCACCCGGGACAGAGGGCTTTCCTGGCTATGGCTACACCTTC. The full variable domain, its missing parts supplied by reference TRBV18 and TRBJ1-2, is NAGVMQNPRHLVRRRGQEARLRCSPMKGHSHVYWYRQLPEEGLKFMVYLQKENIIDESGMPKERFSAEFPKEGPSILRIQQVVRGDSAAYFCASSPGTEGFPGYGYTFGSGTRLTVV.

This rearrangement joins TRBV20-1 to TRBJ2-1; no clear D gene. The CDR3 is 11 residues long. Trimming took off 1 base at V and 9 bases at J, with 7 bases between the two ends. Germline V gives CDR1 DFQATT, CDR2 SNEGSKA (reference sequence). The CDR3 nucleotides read TGCAGTGCTAGAGGATCCCGTGAGCAGTTCTTC. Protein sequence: CSARGSREQFF.

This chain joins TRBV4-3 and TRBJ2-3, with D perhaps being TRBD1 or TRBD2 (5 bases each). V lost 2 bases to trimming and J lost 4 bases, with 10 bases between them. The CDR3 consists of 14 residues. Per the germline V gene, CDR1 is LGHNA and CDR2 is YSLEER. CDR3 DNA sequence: TGCGCCAGCAGCCAAAGGGACGACCCAGATACGCAGTATTTT. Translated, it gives CASSQRDDPDTQYF.

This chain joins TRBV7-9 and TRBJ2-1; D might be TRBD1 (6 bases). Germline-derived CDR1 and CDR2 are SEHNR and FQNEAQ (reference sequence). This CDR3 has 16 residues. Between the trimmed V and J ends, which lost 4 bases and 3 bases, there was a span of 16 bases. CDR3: CASSSSTGTNYNEQFF. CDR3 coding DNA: TGTGCCAGCAGCTCAAGTACCGGGACAAACTACAATGAGCAGTTCTTC. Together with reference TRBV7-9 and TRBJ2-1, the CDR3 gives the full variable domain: DTGVSQNPRHKITKRGQNVTFRCDPISEHNRLYWYRQTLGQGPEFLTYFQNEAQLEKSRLLSDRFSAERPKGSFSTLEIQRTEQGDSAMYLCASSSSTGTNYNEQFFGPGTRLTVL.

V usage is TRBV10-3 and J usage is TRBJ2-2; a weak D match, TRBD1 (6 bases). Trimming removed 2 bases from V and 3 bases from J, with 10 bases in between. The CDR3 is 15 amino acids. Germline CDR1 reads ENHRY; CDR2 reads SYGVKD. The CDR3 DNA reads TGTGCCATCAGTGAGCAGGGGTGGGACACCGGGGAGCTGTTTTTT. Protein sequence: CAISEQGWDTGELFF.

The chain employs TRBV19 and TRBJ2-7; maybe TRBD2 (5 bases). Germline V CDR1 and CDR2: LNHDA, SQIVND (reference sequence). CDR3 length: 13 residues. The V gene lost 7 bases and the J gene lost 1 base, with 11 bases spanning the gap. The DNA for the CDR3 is TGTGCCAGTACCCCGAGGGAGTCCTACGAGCAGTACTTC. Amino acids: CASTPRESYEQYF.

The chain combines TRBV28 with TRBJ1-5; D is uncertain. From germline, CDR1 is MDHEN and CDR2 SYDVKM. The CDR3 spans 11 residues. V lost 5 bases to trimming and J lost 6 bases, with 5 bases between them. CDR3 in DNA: TGTGCCAGCAGTACCGTTCAGCCCCAGCATTTT. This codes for CASSTVQPQHF.

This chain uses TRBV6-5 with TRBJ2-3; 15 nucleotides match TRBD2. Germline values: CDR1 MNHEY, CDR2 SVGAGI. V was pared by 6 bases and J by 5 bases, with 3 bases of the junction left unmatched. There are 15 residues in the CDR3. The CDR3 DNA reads TGTGCCAGCAGCGGGACTAGCGGGAGGTTAGATACGCAGTATTTT. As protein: CASSGTSGRLDTQYF.